This entry describes one T cell receptor beta chain. Its specific antigen is unknown. Base qualities were left out, and no much larger clone turns up one base away. The data derive from a study of T cell changes during pregnancy in multiple sclerosis (dated by TCRdb to 2018 to 2020). Turning to the overall study: The study looked at changes in the T cell repertoire across pregnancy in women with multiple sclerosis.

The germline V and J ends show losses of 3 bases and 4 bases respectively, and no gene match explains 9 bases of the junction. The CDR3 sequence holds 16 residues, the cysteine and phenylalanine included. Just the 48-base CDR3 DNA is kept, in frame starting at base 1. According to the germline V gene, CDR1 reads ENHRY and CDR2 reads SYGVKD. The library was generated by the immunoSEQ multiplex PCR assay. TCRdb's version of the immuneACCESS table is confined to in-frame rearrangements and falls short of the full clone set. An unresolved V gene accounts for under half of the shortfall where checked; the remainder is of unknown origin. In this sample the table shows approximately 23,000 clones, roughly 91% of which occur a single time. Of the sample, approximately 6.3% falls within the top ten clones.

The V and J genes are TRBV10-3 and TRBJ1-1, and 9 junctional nucleotides match TRBD1. The source is a female donor with multiple sclerosis, enrolled in a pregnancy study. The sample in question was CD8+ T cells from peripheral blood mononuclear cells, obtained in the first trimester of pregnancy. The nucleotide sequence reads as follows: TGTGCCATCAGTGAAAAGGGACAGGGAGGAAGCACTGAAGCTTTCTTT. It encodes CAISEKGQGGSTEAFF.